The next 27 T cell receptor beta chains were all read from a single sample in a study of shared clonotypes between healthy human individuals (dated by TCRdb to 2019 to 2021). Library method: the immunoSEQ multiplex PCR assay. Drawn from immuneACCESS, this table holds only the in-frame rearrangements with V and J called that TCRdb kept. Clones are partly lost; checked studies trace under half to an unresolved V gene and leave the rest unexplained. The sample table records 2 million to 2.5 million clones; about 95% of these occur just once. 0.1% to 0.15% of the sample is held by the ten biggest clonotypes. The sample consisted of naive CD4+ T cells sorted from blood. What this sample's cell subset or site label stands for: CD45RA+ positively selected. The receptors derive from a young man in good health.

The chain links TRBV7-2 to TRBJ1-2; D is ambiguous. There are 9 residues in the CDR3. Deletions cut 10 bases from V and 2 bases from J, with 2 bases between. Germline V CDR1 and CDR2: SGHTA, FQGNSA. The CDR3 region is CAINYGYTF. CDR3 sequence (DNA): TGTGCCATAAACTATGGCTACACCTTC.

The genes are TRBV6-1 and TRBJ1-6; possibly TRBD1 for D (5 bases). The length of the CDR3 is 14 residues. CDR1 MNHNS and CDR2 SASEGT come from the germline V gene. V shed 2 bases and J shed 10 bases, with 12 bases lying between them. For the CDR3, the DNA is TGTGCCAGCAGTGAAACGAGGGGTCGATCACCCCTCCACTTT. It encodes CASSETRGRSPLHF.

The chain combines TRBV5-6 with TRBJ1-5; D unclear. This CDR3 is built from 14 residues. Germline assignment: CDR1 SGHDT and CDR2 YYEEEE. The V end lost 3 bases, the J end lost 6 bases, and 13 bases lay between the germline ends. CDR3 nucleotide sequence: TGTGCCAGCAGCTCGAGGGATAGGTCTCAGCCCCAGCATTTT. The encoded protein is CASSSRDRSQPQHF.

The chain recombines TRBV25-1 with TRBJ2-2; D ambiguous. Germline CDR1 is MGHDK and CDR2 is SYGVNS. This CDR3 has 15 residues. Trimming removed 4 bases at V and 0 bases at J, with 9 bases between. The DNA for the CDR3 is TGTGCCAGCAGTGTTGGCGGCGCGAACACCGGGGAGCTGTTTTTT. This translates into CASSVGGANTGELFF.

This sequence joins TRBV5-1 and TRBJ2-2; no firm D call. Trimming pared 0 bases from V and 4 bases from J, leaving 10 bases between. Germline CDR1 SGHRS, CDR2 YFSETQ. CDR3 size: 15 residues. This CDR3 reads CASSLAAPGTGELFF. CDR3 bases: TGCGCCAGCAGCTTGGCGGCGCCCGGCACCGGGGAGCTGTTTTTT. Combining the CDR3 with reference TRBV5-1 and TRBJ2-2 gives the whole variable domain KAGVTQTPRYLIKTRGQQVTLSCSPISGHRSVSWYQQTPGQGLQFLFEYFSETQRNKGNFPGRFSGRQFSNSRSEMNVSTLELGDSALYLCASSLAAPGTGELFFGEGSRLTVL.

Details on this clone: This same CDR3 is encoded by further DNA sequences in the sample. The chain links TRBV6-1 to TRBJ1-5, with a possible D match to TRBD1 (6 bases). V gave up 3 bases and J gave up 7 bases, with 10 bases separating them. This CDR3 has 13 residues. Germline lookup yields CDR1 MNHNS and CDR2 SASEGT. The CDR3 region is CASSEGARQPQHF. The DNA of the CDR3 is TGTGCCAGCAGTGAGGGGGCACGGCAGCCCCAGCATTTT.

CDR3 bases: TGTGCCAGCAGAACACAAGTCTACGAGCAGTACTTC. Its translation is CASRTQVYEQYF. The rearrangement links TRBV6-6 to TRBJ2-7; unclear D gene. CDR3 size: 12 residues. V was shortened by 6 bases and J by 3 bases, with 9 bases between the two germline ends. Per the germline V gene, CDR1 is MNHNY and CDR2 is SVGAGI (reference sequence).

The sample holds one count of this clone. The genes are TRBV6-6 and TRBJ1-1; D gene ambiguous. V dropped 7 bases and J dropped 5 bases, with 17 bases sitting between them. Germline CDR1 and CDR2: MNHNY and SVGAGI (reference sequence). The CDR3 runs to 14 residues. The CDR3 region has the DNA TGTGCCAGCAACGACCCCTACCCTTGGACTGAAGCTTTCTTT. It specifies CASNDPYPWTEAFF.

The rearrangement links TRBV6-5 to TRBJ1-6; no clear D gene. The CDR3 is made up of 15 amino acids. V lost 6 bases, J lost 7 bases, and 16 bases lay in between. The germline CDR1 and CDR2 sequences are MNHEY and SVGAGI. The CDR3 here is CASSYDPASNSPLHF. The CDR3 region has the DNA TGTGCCAGCAGCTACGACCCGGCCAGCAATTCACCCCTCCACTTT.

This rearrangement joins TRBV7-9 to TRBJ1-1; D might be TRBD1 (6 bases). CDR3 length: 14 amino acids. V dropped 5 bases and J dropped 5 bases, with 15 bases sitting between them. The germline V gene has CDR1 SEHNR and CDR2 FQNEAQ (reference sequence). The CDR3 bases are TGTGCCAGCAGCCCAGGACAGTTTGGGACTGAAGCTTTCTTT. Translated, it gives CASSPGQFGTEAFF.

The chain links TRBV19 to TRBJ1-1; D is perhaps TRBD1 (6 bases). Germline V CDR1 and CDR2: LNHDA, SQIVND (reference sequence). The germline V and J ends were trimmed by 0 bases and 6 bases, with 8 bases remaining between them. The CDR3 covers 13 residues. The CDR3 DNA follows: TGTGCCAGTAGTATAGACAAGGGGGCTGAAGCTTTCTTT. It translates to CASSIDKGAEAFF.

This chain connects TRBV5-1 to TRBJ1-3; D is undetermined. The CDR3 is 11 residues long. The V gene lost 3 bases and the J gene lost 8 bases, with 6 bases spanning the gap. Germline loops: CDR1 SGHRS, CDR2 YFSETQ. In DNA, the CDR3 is TGCGCCAGCAGCTCGGCGGACACCATATATTTT. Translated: CASSSADTIYF.

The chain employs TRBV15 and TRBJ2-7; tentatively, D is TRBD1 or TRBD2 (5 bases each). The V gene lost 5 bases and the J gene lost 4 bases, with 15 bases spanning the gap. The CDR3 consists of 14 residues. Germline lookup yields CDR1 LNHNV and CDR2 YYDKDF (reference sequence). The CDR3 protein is CATSGSGTSYEQYF. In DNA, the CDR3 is TGTGCCACCAGCGGGTCCGGGACCTCATACGAGCAGTACTTC.

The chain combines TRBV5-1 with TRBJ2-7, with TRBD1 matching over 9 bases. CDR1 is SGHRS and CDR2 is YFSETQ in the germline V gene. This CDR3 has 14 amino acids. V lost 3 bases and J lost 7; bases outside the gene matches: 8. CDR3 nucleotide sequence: TGCGCCAGCAGCTCCCGACAGGGGGTGAGGGAGCAGTACTTC. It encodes CASSSRQGVREQYF.

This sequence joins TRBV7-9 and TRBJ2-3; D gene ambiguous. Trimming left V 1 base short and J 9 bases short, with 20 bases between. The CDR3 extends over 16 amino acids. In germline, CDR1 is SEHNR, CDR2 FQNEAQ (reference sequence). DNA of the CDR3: TGTGCCAGCAGCTTAGAGGGCCTAGGGCAGAGGCAGACGCAGTATTTT. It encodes CASSLEGLGQRQTQYF. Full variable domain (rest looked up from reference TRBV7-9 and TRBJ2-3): DTGVSQNPRHKITKRGQNVTFRCDPISEHNRLYWYRQTLGQGPEFLTYFQNEAQLEKSRLLSDRFSAERPKGSFSTLEIQRTEQGDSAMYLCASSLEGLGQRQTQYFGPGTRLTVL.

The CDR3 DNA reads TGTGCCAGCTCTCTGACAGGGGGCTACAATGAGCAGTTCTTC. The encoded protein is CASSLTGGYNEQFF. The chain combines TRBV28 with TRBJ2-1; 9 bases line up with TRBD1. V lost 8 bases to trimming and J lost 3 bases; unmatched junction nucleotides: 5. Germline CDR1 reads MDHEN; CDR2 reads SYDVKM. The CDR3 loop spans 14 amino acids.

CDR3 sequence reads: CASSPEAGNYGYTF. In nucleotides, the CDR3 is TGTGCCAGCAGCCCTGAGGCAGGGAACTATGGCTACACCTTC. The chain is built from TRBV2 and TRBJ1-2, with D tentatively TRBD1 (5 bases). The CDR3 consists of 14 residues. The V end was cut by 6 bases, the J end by 2 bases, with 13 bases between. Germline V lookup: CDR1 SNHLY, CDR2 FYNNEI.

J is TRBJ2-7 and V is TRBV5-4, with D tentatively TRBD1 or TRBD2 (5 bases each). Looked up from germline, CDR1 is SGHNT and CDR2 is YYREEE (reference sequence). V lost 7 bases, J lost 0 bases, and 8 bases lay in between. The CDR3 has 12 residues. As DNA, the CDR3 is TGTGCCAGCGGGGACGACTCCTACGAGCAGTACTTC. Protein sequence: CASGDDSYEQYF.

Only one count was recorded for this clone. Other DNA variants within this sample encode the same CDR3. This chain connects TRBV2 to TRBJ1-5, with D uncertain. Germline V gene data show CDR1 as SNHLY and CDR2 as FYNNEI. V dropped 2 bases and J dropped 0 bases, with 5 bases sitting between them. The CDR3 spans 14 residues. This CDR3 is CASSERDSNQPQHF. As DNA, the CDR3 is TGTGCCAGCAGTGAACGAGATAGCAATCAGCCCCAGCATTTT.

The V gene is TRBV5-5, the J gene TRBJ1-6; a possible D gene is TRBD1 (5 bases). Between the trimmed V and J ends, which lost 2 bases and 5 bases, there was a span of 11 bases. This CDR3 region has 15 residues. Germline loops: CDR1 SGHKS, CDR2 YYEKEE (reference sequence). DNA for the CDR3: TGTGCCAGCAGCTTTGAGGCCAGGGATAATTCACCCCTCCACTTT. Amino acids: CASSFEARDNSPLHF.

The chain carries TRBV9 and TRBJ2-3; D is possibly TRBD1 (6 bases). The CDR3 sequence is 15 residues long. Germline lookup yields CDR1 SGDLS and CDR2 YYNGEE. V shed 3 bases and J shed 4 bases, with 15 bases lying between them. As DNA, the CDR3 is TGTGCCAGCAGCGGCAGGGGTTTCAGGGCAGATACGCAGTATTTT. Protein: CASSGRGFRADTQYF.

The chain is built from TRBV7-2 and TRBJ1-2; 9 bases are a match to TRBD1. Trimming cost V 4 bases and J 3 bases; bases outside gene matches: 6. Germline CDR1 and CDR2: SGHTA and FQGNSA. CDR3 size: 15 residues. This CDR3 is CASSSGQGRHYGYTF. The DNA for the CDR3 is TGTGCCAGCAGCTCCGGACAGGGGAGACACTATGGCTACACCTTC.

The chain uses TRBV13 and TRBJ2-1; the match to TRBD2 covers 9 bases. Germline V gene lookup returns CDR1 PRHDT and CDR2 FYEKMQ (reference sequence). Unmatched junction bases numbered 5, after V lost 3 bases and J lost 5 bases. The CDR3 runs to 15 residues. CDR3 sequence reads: CASSLALAGNNEQFF. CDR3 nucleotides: TGTGCCAGCAGCTTGGCGCTAGCGGGAAACAATGAGCAGTTCTTC.

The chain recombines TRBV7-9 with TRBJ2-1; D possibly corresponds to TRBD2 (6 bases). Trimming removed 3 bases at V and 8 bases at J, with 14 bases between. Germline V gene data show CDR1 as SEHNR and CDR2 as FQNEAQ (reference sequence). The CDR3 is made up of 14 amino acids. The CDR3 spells CASSFRGGGDEQFF. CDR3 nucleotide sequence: TGTGCCAGCAGCTTTCGGGGAGGTGGCGATGAGCAGTTCTTC.

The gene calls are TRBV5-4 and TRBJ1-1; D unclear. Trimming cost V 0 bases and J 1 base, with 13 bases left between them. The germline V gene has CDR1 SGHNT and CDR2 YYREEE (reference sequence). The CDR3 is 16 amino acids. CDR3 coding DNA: TGTGCCAGCAGCTTGGGCGGTTTACGTTCGAACACTGAAGCTTTCTTT. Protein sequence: CASSLGGLRSNTEAFF. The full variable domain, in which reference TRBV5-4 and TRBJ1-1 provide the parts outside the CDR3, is ETGVTQSPTHLIKTRGQQVTLRCSSQSGHNTVSWYQQALGQGPQFIFQYYREEENGRGNFPPRFSGLQFPNYSSELNVNALELDDSALYLCASSLGGLRSNTEAFFGQGTRLTVV.

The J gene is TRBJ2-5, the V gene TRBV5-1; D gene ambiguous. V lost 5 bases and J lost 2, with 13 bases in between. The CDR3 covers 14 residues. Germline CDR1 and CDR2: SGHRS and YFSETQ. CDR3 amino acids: CASRRADPQETQYF. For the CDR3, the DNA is TGCGCCAGCAGAAGGGCGGATCCTCAAGAGACCCAGTACTTC. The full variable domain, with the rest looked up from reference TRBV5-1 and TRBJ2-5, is KAGVTQTPRYLIKTRGQQVTLSCSPISGHRSVSWYQQTPGQGLQFLFEYFSETQRNKGNFPGRFSGRQFSNSRSEMNVSTLELGDSALYLCASRRADPQETQYFGPGTRLLVL.

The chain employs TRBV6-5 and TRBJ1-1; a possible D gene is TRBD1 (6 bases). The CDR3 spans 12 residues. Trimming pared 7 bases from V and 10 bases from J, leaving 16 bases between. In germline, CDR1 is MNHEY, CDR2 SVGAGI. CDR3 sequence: CASTATGLGAFF. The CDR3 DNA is TGTGCCAGCACCGCAACAGGGCTCGGAGCTTTCTTT.